The clone carrying this TCR beta chain came up once. The data originate from a study of control samples from healthy donors and cancer patients. TCRdb keeps only in-frame clones here, not all; method: immunoSEQ multiplex PCR. The table shows around 130,000 clones, with 75% to 95% occurring only once. Trimming removed 1 base from V and 4 bases from J; junction bases left unmatched: 8. CDR3 length equals 17 residues. The V gene's germline CDR1 is LGHNT and CDR2 FRNRAP. This receptor was obtained from a man aged 18 to 35 in good health. Sequenced material: blood. V and J are TRBV12-5 and TRBJ1-3, with TRBD1 identical over 9 bases. Written as DNA, the CDR3 is TGTGCTAGTGGTTTGGCATACAGGGGGCAAAGAGGAAACACCATATATTTT. Amino acids: CASGLAYRGQRGNTIYF.